Listed below are T cell receptor beta chains from one sample, sequenced in a study of T and B cells in COVID-19 patients. TCRdb independently ran MiXCR on the multiplex PCR reads; one entry per CDR3 protein. The sample holds thousands of distinct CDR3 sequences; 25% to 30% are singletons and the top ten take approximately 14%. Input material: blood. These receptors originate from a human donor with active COVID-19. The CDR3 runs from the conserved cysteine through the conserved F or W. A D gene is named only where the DNA matches it firmly. Only part of the rows carry a size: once, few, many, or a class if the clone is expanded.

j_call | v_call | d_call | cdr3_length | clone_size | cdr3_aa | cdr3_nt
TRBJ2-5 | TRBV6-5 | . | 13 | . | CASSLAVLKTQYF | TGTGCCAGCAGCTTAGCTGTCTTAAAGACCCAGTACTTC
TRBJ1-2 | TRBV19 | . | 10 | . | CASWGRGYTF | TGTGCCAGTTGGGGGAGAGGCTACACCTTC
TRBJ1-3 | TRBV30 | . | 14 | medium-sized | CAWSSESSGNTIYF | TGTGCCTGGAGTTCTGAATCCTCTGGAAACACCATATATTTT
TRBJ2-7 | TRBV29-1 | . | 13 | large | CSVVVPADYEQYF | TGCAGCGTTGTTGTCCCGGCAGACTACGAGCAGTACTTC
TRBJ1-5 | TRBV19 | TRBD1 | 14 | medium-sized | CASSRYRGGQPQHF | TGTGCCAGTAGTAGGTACAGGGGAGGACAGCCCCAGCATTTT
TRBJ2-6 | TRBV6-5 | . | 17 | medium-sized | CASSYQLPSSGANVLTF | TGTGCCAGCAGTTACCAACTTCCGAGCTCTGGGGCCAACGTCCTGACTTTC
TRBJ2-3 | TRBV27 | TRBD2 | 14 | medium-sized | CASSFSGSSDTQYF | TGTGCCAGCAGTTTCAGCGGGAGTTCAGATACGCAGTATTTT
TRBJ1-1 | TRBV7-9 | . | 14 | few | CASSLRPGGTEAFF | TGTGCCAGCAGCCTAAGACCCGGCGGCACTGAAGCTTTCTTT
TRBJ2-5 | TRBV6-5 | . | 16 | medium-sized | CASSYLSQTGQETQYF | TGTGCCAGCAGTTACCTCTCACAGACAGGTCAAGAGACCCAGTACTTC
TRBJ2-2 | TRBV19 | TRBD2 | 16 | large | CASSKLAGLNTGELFF | TGTGCCAGTAGCAAACTAGCGGGACTCAACACCGGGGAGCTGTTTTTT
TRBJ2-1 | TRBV5-4 | TRBD2 | 14 | medium-sized | CATKALAGAGEQFF | TGTGCCACTAAGGCGCTAGCGGGAGCGGGTGAGCAGTTCTTC
TRBJ2-5 | TRBV27 | TRBD2 | 14 | medium-sized | CASSFYGREETQYF | TGTGCCAGCAGTTTCTACGGGAGGGAAGAGACCCAGTACTTC
TRBJ2-4 | TRBV19 | . | 13 | medium-sized | CASTGVRRDIQYF | TGTGCCAGTACGGGGGTCCGGAGGGACATTCAGTACTTC
TRBJ2-7 | TRBV7-9 | . | 13 | few | CVSGSLRNYEQYF | TGTGTCTCGGGTAGTCTTCGAAACTACGAGCAGTACTTC
TRBJ2-2 | TRBV15 | TRBD1 | 13 | . | CATSRQGAGELFF | TGTGCCACCAGCAGACAGGGGGCCGGGGAGCTGTTTTTT
TRBJ2-2 | TRBV19 | . | 13 | once | CASSRVGTGELFF | TGTGCCAGTAGTAGGGTCGGGACCGGGGAGCTGTTTTTT
TRBJ1-5 | TRBV12-3/TRBV12-4 | TRBD1 | 17 | medium-sized | CASSLRSTGRVDQPQHF | TGTGCCAGCAGTCTTCGCTCGACAGGGAGGGTAGATCAGCCCCAGCATTTT
TRBJ2-1 | TRBV6-2/TRBV6-3 | . | 14 | medium-sized | CASSLTTSVDEQFF | TGTGCCAGCAGTCTAACGACTAGTGTCGATGAGCAGTTCTTC
TRBJ2-1 | TRBV27 | TRBD1 | 15 | medium-sized | CASRLQGASGNEQFF | TGTGCCAGCAGACTACAGGGGGCTTCCGGCAATGAGCAGTTCTTC
TRBJ2-7 | TRBV7-6 | . | 14 | . | CASSRGTVPYEQYF | TGTGCCAGCAGCCGCGGGACGGTGCCCTACGAGCAGTACTTC
TRBJ1-2 | TRBV28 | . | 14 | . | CASSLLTENYGYTF | TGTGCCAGCAGTTTACTAACAGAAAACTATGGCTACACCTTC
TRBJ2-7 | TRBV29-1 | TRBD1 | 13 | large | CSAGQGTSYEQYF | TGCAGCGCGGGACAGGGTACTTCCTACGAGCAGTACTTC
TRBJ2-2 | TRBV7-2 | . | 15 | . | CASSLSLNRAGELFF | TGTGCCAGCAGCTTATCCCTTAACAGGGCCGGGGAGCTGTTTTTT
TRBJ1-1 | TRBV6-1 | . | 13 | few | CASDIGRNFQAFF | TGTGCCAGTGACATAGGGAGAAACTTCCAAGCTTTCTTT
TRBJ2-3 | TRBV11-2 | . | 17 | . | CASSLATASTSTDTQYF | TGTGCCAGCAGCTTAGCTACGGCTTCTACTAGCACAGATACGCAGTATTTT
TRBJ1-2 | TRBV6-2/TRBV6-3 | . | 12 | few | CASSIGTRLYTF | TGTGCCAGCAGCATTGGGACAAGGCTCTACACCTTC
TRBJ1-5 | TRBV27 | . | 13 | . | CASSETSNQPQHF | TGTGCCAGCAGCGAGACAAGCAATCAGCCCCAGCATTTT
TRBJ1-5 | TRBV19 | TRBD1 | 15 | . | CASSPGGASNQPQHF | TGTGCCAGTAGTCCAGGGGGCGCGAGCAATCAGCCCCAGCATTTT
TRBJ1-1 | TRBV5-4 | . | 15 | few | CASSLAGGASTEAFF | TGTGCCAGCAGCTTGGCGGGTGGGGCCAGCACTGAAGCTTTCTTT
TRBJ2-6 | TRBV5-6 | . | 15 | medium-sized | CASSLAWAGANVLTF | TGTGCCAGCAGCTTGGCATGGGCTGGGGCCAACGTCCTGACTTTC
TRBJ1-2 | TRBV12-3/TRBV12-4 | . | 17 | . | CASSLRNGPNKGYGYTF | TGTGCCAGCAGCTTAAGGAACGGCCCCAATAAAGGATATGGCTACACCTTC
TRBJ2-7 | TRBV20-1 | . | 14 | . | CSAVPRWRTFEQYF | TGCAGTGCTGTCCCGAGGTGGAGGACTTTCGAGCAGTACTTC
TRBJ1-6 | TRBV11-2 | . | 16 | . | CASSLDRGTHNSPLHF | TGTGCCAGCAGCTTAGATCGAGGCACTCATAATTCACCCCTCCACTTT
TRBJ2-7 | TRBV27 | . | 15 | . | CASSLQAISSYEQYF | TGTGCCAGCAGTTTACAAGCGATAAGCTCCTACGAGCAGTACTTC
TRBJ2-3 | TRBV12-3/TRBV12-4 | . | 13 | medium-sized | CASSLGGADTQYF | TGTGCCAGCAGTTTAGGGGGCGCAGATACGCAGTATTTT
TRBJ2-1 | TRBV10-1 | TRBD2 | 13 | many | CASSTSGSVEQFF | TGCGCCAGCAGTACTAGCGGGAGTGTCGAGCAGTTCTTC
TRBJ2-7 | TRBV19 | TRBD2 | 12 | medium-sized | CASSTGGYEQYF | TGTGCCAGTAGTACGGGGGGCTACGAGCAGTACTTC
TRBJ2-6 | TRBV30 | . | 14 | medium-sized | CAWTTGSGANVLTF | TGTGCCTGGACCACCGGCTCTGGGGCCAACGTCCTGACTTTC
TRBJ1-2 | TRBV19 | . | 13 | medium-sized | CASSLSGNYGYTF | TGTGCCAGTAGTCTTTCGGGGAACTATGGCTACACCTTC
TRBJ2-3 | TRBV27 | TRBD1 | 13 | medium-sized | CASKDRGTDTQYF | TGTGCCAGCAAGGACAGGGGCACAGATACGCAGTATTTT
TRBJ1-6 | TRBV5-6 | . | 14 | . | CASSLGRHNSPLHF | TGTGCCAGCAGCTTGGGTCGGCATAATTCACCCCTCCACTTT
TRBJ1-2 | TRBV10-1 | . | 13 | . | CASPDGGRDGYTF | TGCGCCAGCCCGGATGGAGGAAGAGATGGCTACACCTTC
TRBJ1-1 | TRBV6-6 | . | 15 | many | CASSYSAGLNTEAFF | TGTGCCAGCAGTTACTCCGCCGGATTGAACACTGAAGCTTTCTTT
TRBJ2-5 | TRBV18 | . | 13 | medium-sized | CASSFGAGETQYF | TGTGCCAGCTCCTTTGGGGCGGGAGAGACCCAGTACTTC
TRBJ2-2 | TRBV20-1 | TRBD2 | 15 | many | CSANGLDLGTGELFF | TGCAGTGCTAATGGACTAGACCTTGGCACCGGGGAGCTGTTTTTT
TRBJ1-6 | TRBV27 | . | 15 | . | CASSFRGGGRAPLHF | TGTGCCAGCAGTTTCCGGGGGGGTGGGAGGGCACCCCTCCACTTT
TRBJ2-5 | TRBV2 | TRBD2 | 13 | . | CAGKREVQETQYF | TGTGCCGGGAAGCGGGAGGTCCAAGAGACCCAGTACTTC
TRBJ2-2 | TRBV29-1 | TRBD2 | 17 | large | CSVGRGTSGRGTGELFF | TGCAGCGTTGGCAGGGGGACTAGCGGGAGGGGCACCGGGGAGCTGTTTTTT
TRBJ2-1 | TRBV11-3 | . | 17 | once | CASSLGRTGAFVDEQFF | TGTGCCAGCAGCTTAGGCCGGACCGGGGCCTTCGTTGATGAGCAGTTCTTC
TRBJ2-5 | TRBV6-2/TRBV6-3 | TRBD2 | 15 | medium-sized | CASSHLGLAEETQYF | TGTGCCAGCAGCCACCTCGGACTAGCGGAAGAGACCCAGTACTTC
TRBJ2-7 | TRBV6-2/TRBV6-3 | . | 13 | once | CASSRGSGYEQYF | TGTGCCAGCAGTAGGGGGTCCGGCTACGAGCAGTACTTC
TRBJ2-1 | TRBV7-2 | . | 17 | few | CASSLILRVSSYNEQFF | TGTGCCAGCAGCTTAATTCTGCGGGTGAGCTCCTACAATGAGCAGTTCTTC
TRBJ2-7 | TRBV6-5 | . | 13 | medium-sized | CASSYRDNYEQYF | TGTGCCAGCAGTTACCGGGACAACTACGAGCAGTACTTC
TRBJ2-2 | TRBV7-2 | . | 14 | . | CASSPGIWTGELFF | TGTGCCAGCAGCCCAGGAATATGGACCGGGGAGCTGTTTTTT
TRBJ1-5 | TRBV6-6 | TRBD1 | 16 | many | CASSHVGQGANQPQHF | TGTGCCAGCAGTCACGTGGGACAGGGGGCTAATCAGCCCCAGCATTTT
TRBJ2-1 | TRBV29-1 | . | 12 | large | CSVLQGVDEQFF | TGCAGCGTTCTTCAGGGTGTGGATGAGCAGTTCTTC